This TCR beta chain was identified during a study of T-cell reconstitution after alpha-beta-depleted transplantation in children. Study-wide results and caveats: Reportedly, roughly two months post-transplant, alpha-beta T cells arose from several hundred expanded graft clones.

Notes on this clonotype: Its target is not known.

Unique molecular identifiers featured in how the TCRbeta library was prepared. TCRdb passed the PCR reads through MiXCR, listing each CDR3 protein once. The sample records 780,000 or so distinct CDR3 sequences, roughly 15% being singletons. V lost 4 bases to trimming and J lost 8 bases; unmatched junction nucleotides: 3. This CDR3 region has 11 residues. Germline CDR1 DFQATT, CDR2 SNEGSKA (reference sequence). Sample: PBMCs, mostly from graft donor cells, taken 360 days after TCRalphabeta/CD19-depleted stem cell transplant. This sequence joins TRBV20-1 and TRBJ1-2; 8 bases align to TRBD1. This TCR was sampled from a male patient younger than 18 who had a stem cell transplant for acute lymphoblastic leukemia, so the T cells may come from the graft donor. CDR3 nucleotide sequence: TGCAGTGCTACCCGACAGGGGGGCTACACCTTC. Amino acid sequence: CSATRQGGYTF.